This TCR beta chain was captured by sequencing in a study of blood T cell repertoires in COVID-19. In the study overall: Both acute and convalescent COVID-19 samples were obtained from the United States, Italy and Spain. In each case, the material was cDNA or gDNA derived from T cells, B-cell-depleted T cells, or PBMCs.

Original analysis: Scientists estimated how many nucleated cells there were by amplifying reference gene primers. The table came from immunoSEQ multiplex PCR; TCRdb's copy has only in-frame clones and leaves some out. V, J and clone size reflect that table, while D and trimming were determined from the DNA. This table holds 130,000 or so clones, 75% to 85% found once. Germline CDR1 and CDR2: MGHRA and YSYEKL. This CDR3 region has 15 residues. V shed 5 bases, J shed 3 bases, and the junction held 8 bases outside the gene matches. This clone has a single count. This receptor was identified in a human donor in a cohort sampled during active COVID-19. The chain links TRBV4-1 to TRBJ2-3; TRBD1 matches 7 bases. Sequences were obtained from peripheral blood. CDR3 nucleotide sequence: TGCGCCAGCAGCGCCCAGAGGGGGCGGACAGATACGCAGTATTTT. It codes for CASSAQRGRTDTQYF.